Each of the 16 T cell receptor beta chains below was sequenced from the same sample in a study of cytomegalovirus exposure and HLA in healthy donors. It was with 60 Vbeta and 13 Jbeta primers that the PCR ran. Produced via immunoSEQ multiplex PCR; TCRdb's table is partial and in-frame only. The sample gives about 130,000 clones, over 8% of which show up once; under 7% is in the top ten. The sample comprised PBMCs. The receptor set was obtained from a man aged 35 to 55 in good health and CMV-seronegative.

This sequence joins TRBV11-2 and TRBJ2-2; weak D call: TRBD2 (5 bases). Trimming cost V 1 base and J 7 bases, with 13 bases left between them. CDR3 size: 15 residues. Looked up from germline, CDR1 is SGHAT and CDR2 is FQNNGV. This CDR3 is CASSLGAGWSGELFF. The CDR3 bases are TGTGCCAGCAGCTTAGGTGCGGGTTGGAGCGGGGAGCTGTTTTTT.

In this sample, this clone turned up a few times. The CDR3 sequence is CASSTSGTPGKLFF. CDR3 DNA sequence: TGTGCCAGCAGCACCTCCGGGACACCAGGGAAACTGTTTTTT. V and J are TRBV5-4 and TRBJ1-4; perhaps TRBD1 as D (6 bases). Looked up from germline, CDR1 is SGHNT and CDR2 is YYREEE (reference sequence). The CDR3 is 14 amino acids. Trimming removed 4 bases from V and 11 bases from J, with 18 bases in between. Together with reference TRBV5-4 and TRBJ1-4, the CDR3 gives the full variable domain: ETGVTQSPTHLIKTRGQQVTLRCSSQSGHNTVSWYQQALGQGPQFIFQYYREEENGRGNFPPRFSGLQFPNYSSELNVNALELDDSALYLCASSTSGTPGKLFFGSGTQLSVL.

This clone came up a few times. The chain uses TRBV5-4 and TRBJ2-2; D remains unclear. The CDR3 is 12 residues long. Germline CDR1 SGHNT, CDR2 YYREEE (reference sequence). The germline V and J ends were trimmed by 4 bases and 4 bases, with 5 bases remaining between them. Written as DNA, the CDR3 is TGTGCCAGCAGCCCTGTCACCGGGGAGCTGTTTTTT. Its protein is CASSPVTGELFF.

This chain joins TRBV11-2 and TRBJ2-1, with 7 bases aligning to TRBD2. The CDR3 spans 14 residues. CDR1 and CDR2 from the germline V gene are SGHAT and FQNNGV. V lost 6 bases and J lost 2; bases outside the gene matches: 4. This CDR3 reads CASSRGGTYNEQFF. CDR3 coding DNA: TGTGCCAGCAGTCGCGGGGGAACCTACAATGAGCAGTTCTTC.

The table lists this clone with a few counts. This chain connects TRBV4-1 to TRBJ2-5, with 12 positions matching TRBD2. The CDR3 has 16 residues. Germline CDR1 is MGHRA and CDR2 is YSYEKL. Trimming cost V 4 bases and J 2 bases; bases outside gene matches: 5. The CDR3, as DNA: TGCGCCAGCAGCCCCGGACTAGCGGGGAGTCAAGAGACCCAGTACTTC. Translated: CASSPGLAGSQETQYF.

The V and J genes are TRBV11-3 and TRBJ2-1; TRBD2 matches at 7 bases. This CDR3 is 14 amino acids long. V gave up 5 bases and J gave up 8 bases; unmatched junction bases: 9. Germline-derived CDR1 and CDR2 are SGHNT and YENEEA. CDR3 loop: CASSLLAVGHEQFF. CDR3 DNA: TGTGCCAGCAGCCTTCTAGCGGTCGGGCATGAGCAGTTCTTC.

The table lists this clone with a few counts. Written as DNA, the CDR3 is TGTGCCAGCAGCCAAGTTCCCTTCAGGGTGGGAGGCTACACCTTC. Translation: CASSQVPFRVGGYTF. The chain links TRBV4-2 to TRBJ1-2, with D possibly TRBD1 on 5 matching bases. V lost 1 base to trimming and J lost 8 bases, with 17 bases between them. Germline CDR1 reads LGHNA; CDR2 reads YNFKEQ. The CDR3 spans 15 residues.

This sequence joins TRBV5-1 and TRBJ1-1; D gene uncertain. The CDR3 runs to 12 residues. CDR1 and CDR2 from the germline V gene are SGHRS and YFSETQ. Trimming shortened V by 5 bases and J by 0 bases, and 5 bases separated the two germline ends. The CDR3 spells CASRSMNTEAFF. In DNA, the CDR3 is TGCGCCAGCAGGTCCATGAACACTGAAGCTTTCTTT.

The V and J genes are TRBV11-2 and TRBJ2-3; 8 nucleotides match TRBD1. The CDR3 runs 15 residues. After removal of 3 bases from V and 4 bases from J, the junction contained 6 bases not matched to a gene. Per germline, CDR1 SGHAT and CDR2 FQNNGV. The CDR3 DNA is TGTGCCAGCAGCTTTCCAGGGGGCATCGCAGATACGCAGTATTTT. This translates into CASSFPGGIADTQYF.

In this sample, this clone turned up a few times. At one end the junction does not follow the germline gene, possibly because of a read error. The chain recombines TRBV5-4 with TRBJ2-1, with 11 bases that match TRBD1. This CDR3 is built from 13 residues. Germline CDR1 reads SGHNT; CDR2 reads YYREEE (reference sequence). The CDR3 DNA is TGTGCCAGCAGGTTGGGGGGGACAGGGGGGCAGTTCTTC. This sequence encodes CASRLGGTGGQFF.

The V call is TRBV16, the J call TRBJ2-6; D possibly corresponds to TRBD1 (6 bases). The CDR3 loop spans 15 amino acids. Germline V lookup: CDR1 KGHSY, CDR2 FQNENV. The V and J ends lost 3 bases and 4 bases respectively, with 10 bases between them. The CDR3 loop is CASSQGAQGANVLTF. Here the CDR3 DNA reads TGTGCCAGCAGCCAGGGGGCGCAAGGGGCCAACGTCCTGACTTTC.

The rearrangement joins TRBV4-3 to TRBJ1-4, with TRBD1 as a possible D gene (5 bases). The CDR3 extends over 12 amino acids. Per germline, CDR1 LGHNA and CDR2 YSLEER. Trimming took 2 bases from V and 14 from J, leaving 12 bases between them. CDR3 residues: CASSQSDGGLFF. CDR3 in DNA: TGCGCCAGCAGCCAATCGGACGGGGGGCTGTTTTTT.

The table lists this clone with a few counts. The rearrangement links TRBV7-6 to TRBJ2-2, with TRBD1 identical over 11 bases. The CDR3 is 19 amino acids. CDR1 and CDR2 from the germline V gene are SGHVS and FNYEAQ. Losses at the gene ends were 2 bases for V and 6 bases for J; bases not matched to a gene: 14. CDR3 loop: CASSLPDTPGQGDPGELFF. In nucleotides, the CDR3 is TGTGCCAGCAGCTTACCTGATACCCCGGGACAGGGGGACCCCGGGGAGCTGTTTTTT.

The chain joins TRBV7-8 to TRBJ2-7, with 9 bases that match TRBD2. From germline, CDR1 is SGHVS and CDR2 FQNEAQ. The ends lost 5 bases at V and 3 bases at J; junction bases unmatched: 11. The CDR3 contains 16 residues. CDR3 sequence (DNA): TGTGCCAGCAGCACCGTAGCGGGGGACACTCTCTACGAGCAGTACTTC. It codes for CASSTVAGDTLYEQYF.

This clone was counted between two and nine times. The chain combines TRBV7-2 with TRBJ2-3, with D possibly TRBD2 on 7 matching bases. V was trimmed by 2 bases and J by 4 bases, leaving 13 bases between them. The CDR3 totals 15 residues. Per the germline V gene, CDR1 is SGHTA and CDR2 is FQGNSA. CDR3 sequence: CASSLSWGGADTQYF. The CDR3 DNA is TGTGCCAGCAGCTTAAGTTGGGGGGGCGCAGATACGCAGTATTTT. Looking up the rest from reference TRBV7-2 and TRBJ2-3 gives the full variable domain: GAGVSQSPSNKVTEKGKDVELRCDPISGHTALYWYRQSLGQGLEFLIYFQGNSAPDKSGLPSDRFSAERTGGSVSTLTIQRTQQEDSAVYLCASSLSWGGADTQYFGPGTRLTVL.

The chain carries TRBV4-3 and TRBJ1-1; 8 nucleotides align to TRBD1. CDR3 size: 15 residues. Looked up from germline, CDR1 is LGHNA and CDR2 is YSLEER. V dropped 0 bases and J dropped 8; count of bases not matched to a gene: 8. CDR3 sequence reads: CASSQEDRAGEEAFF. CDR3 sequence (DNA): TGCGCCAGCAGCCAAGAGGACAGGGCTGGGGAAGAAGCTTTCTTT.